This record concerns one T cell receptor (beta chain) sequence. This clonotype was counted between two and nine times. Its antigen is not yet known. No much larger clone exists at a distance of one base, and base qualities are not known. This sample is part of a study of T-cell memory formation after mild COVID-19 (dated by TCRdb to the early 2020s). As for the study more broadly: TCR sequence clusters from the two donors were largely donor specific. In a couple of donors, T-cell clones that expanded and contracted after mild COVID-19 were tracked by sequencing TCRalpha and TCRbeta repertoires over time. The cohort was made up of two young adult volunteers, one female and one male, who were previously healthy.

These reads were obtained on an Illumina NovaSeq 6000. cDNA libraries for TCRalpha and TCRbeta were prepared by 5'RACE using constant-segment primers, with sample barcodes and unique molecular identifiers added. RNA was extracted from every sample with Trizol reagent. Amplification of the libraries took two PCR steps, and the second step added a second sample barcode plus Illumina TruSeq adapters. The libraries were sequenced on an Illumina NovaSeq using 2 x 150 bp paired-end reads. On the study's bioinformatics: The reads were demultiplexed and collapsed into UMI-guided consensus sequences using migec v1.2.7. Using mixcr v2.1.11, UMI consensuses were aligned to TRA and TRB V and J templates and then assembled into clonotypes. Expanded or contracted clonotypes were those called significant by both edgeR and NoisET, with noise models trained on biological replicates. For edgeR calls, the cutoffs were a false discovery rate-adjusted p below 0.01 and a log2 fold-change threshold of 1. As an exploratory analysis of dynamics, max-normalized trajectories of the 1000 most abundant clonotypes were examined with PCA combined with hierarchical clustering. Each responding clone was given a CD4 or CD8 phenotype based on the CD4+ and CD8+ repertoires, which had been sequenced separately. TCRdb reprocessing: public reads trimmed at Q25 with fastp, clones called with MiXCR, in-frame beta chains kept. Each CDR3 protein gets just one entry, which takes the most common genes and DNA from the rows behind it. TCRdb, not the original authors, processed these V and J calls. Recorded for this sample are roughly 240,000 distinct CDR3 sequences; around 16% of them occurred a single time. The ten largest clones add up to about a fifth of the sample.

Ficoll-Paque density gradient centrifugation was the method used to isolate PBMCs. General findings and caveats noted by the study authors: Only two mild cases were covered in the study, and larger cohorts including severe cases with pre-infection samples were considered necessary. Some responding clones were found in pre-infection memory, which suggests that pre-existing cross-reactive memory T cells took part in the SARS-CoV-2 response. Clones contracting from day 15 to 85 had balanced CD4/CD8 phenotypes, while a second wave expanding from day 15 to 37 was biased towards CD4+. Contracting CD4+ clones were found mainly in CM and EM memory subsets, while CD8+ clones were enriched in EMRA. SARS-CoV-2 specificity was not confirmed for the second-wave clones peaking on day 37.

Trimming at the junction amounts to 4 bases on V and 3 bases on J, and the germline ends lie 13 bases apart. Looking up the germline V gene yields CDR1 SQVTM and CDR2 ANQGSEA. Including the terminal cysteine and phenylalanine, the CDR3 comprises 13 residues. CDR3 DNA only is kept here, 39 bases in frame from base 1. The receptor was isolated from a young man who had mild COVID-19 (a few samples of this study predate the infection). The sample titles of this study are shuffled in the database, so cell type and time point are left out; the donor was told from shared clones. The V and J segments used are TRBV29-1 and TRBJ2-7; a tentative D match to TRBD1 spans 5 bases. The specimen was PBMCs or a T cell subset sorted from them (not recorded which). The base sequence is TGCAGCGTTGGGACGACAGCTATCTACGAGCAGTACTTC. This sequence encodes CSVGTTAIYEQYF.